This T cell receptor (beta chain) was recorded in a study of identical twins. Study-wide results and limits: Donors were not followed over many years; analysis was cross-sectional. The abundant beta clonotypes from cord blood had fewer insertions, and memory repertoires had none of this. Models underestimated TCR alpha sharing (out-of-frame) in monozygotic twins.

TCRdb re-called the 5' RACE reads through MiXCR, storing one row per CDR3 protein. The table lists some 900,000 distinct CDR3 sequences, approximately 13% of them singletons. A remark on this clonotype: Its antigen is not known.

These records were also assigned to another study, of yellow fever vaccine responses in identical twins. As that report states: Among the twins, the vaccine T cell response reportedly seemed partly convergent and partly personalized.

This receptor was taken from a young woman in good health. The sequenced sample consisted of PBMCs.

The CDR3 here is CASSEMGFLFTDTQYF. The CDR3, as DNA: TGTGCCAGCAGTGAGATGGGCTTCCTATTCACAGATACGCAGTATTTT. This chain joins TRBV2 and TRBJ2-3, with D unclear. Trimming removed 3 bases at V and 2 bases at J, with 15 bases between. CDR1 SNHLY and CDR2 FYNNEI come from the germline V gene. The CDR3 runs 16 residues.